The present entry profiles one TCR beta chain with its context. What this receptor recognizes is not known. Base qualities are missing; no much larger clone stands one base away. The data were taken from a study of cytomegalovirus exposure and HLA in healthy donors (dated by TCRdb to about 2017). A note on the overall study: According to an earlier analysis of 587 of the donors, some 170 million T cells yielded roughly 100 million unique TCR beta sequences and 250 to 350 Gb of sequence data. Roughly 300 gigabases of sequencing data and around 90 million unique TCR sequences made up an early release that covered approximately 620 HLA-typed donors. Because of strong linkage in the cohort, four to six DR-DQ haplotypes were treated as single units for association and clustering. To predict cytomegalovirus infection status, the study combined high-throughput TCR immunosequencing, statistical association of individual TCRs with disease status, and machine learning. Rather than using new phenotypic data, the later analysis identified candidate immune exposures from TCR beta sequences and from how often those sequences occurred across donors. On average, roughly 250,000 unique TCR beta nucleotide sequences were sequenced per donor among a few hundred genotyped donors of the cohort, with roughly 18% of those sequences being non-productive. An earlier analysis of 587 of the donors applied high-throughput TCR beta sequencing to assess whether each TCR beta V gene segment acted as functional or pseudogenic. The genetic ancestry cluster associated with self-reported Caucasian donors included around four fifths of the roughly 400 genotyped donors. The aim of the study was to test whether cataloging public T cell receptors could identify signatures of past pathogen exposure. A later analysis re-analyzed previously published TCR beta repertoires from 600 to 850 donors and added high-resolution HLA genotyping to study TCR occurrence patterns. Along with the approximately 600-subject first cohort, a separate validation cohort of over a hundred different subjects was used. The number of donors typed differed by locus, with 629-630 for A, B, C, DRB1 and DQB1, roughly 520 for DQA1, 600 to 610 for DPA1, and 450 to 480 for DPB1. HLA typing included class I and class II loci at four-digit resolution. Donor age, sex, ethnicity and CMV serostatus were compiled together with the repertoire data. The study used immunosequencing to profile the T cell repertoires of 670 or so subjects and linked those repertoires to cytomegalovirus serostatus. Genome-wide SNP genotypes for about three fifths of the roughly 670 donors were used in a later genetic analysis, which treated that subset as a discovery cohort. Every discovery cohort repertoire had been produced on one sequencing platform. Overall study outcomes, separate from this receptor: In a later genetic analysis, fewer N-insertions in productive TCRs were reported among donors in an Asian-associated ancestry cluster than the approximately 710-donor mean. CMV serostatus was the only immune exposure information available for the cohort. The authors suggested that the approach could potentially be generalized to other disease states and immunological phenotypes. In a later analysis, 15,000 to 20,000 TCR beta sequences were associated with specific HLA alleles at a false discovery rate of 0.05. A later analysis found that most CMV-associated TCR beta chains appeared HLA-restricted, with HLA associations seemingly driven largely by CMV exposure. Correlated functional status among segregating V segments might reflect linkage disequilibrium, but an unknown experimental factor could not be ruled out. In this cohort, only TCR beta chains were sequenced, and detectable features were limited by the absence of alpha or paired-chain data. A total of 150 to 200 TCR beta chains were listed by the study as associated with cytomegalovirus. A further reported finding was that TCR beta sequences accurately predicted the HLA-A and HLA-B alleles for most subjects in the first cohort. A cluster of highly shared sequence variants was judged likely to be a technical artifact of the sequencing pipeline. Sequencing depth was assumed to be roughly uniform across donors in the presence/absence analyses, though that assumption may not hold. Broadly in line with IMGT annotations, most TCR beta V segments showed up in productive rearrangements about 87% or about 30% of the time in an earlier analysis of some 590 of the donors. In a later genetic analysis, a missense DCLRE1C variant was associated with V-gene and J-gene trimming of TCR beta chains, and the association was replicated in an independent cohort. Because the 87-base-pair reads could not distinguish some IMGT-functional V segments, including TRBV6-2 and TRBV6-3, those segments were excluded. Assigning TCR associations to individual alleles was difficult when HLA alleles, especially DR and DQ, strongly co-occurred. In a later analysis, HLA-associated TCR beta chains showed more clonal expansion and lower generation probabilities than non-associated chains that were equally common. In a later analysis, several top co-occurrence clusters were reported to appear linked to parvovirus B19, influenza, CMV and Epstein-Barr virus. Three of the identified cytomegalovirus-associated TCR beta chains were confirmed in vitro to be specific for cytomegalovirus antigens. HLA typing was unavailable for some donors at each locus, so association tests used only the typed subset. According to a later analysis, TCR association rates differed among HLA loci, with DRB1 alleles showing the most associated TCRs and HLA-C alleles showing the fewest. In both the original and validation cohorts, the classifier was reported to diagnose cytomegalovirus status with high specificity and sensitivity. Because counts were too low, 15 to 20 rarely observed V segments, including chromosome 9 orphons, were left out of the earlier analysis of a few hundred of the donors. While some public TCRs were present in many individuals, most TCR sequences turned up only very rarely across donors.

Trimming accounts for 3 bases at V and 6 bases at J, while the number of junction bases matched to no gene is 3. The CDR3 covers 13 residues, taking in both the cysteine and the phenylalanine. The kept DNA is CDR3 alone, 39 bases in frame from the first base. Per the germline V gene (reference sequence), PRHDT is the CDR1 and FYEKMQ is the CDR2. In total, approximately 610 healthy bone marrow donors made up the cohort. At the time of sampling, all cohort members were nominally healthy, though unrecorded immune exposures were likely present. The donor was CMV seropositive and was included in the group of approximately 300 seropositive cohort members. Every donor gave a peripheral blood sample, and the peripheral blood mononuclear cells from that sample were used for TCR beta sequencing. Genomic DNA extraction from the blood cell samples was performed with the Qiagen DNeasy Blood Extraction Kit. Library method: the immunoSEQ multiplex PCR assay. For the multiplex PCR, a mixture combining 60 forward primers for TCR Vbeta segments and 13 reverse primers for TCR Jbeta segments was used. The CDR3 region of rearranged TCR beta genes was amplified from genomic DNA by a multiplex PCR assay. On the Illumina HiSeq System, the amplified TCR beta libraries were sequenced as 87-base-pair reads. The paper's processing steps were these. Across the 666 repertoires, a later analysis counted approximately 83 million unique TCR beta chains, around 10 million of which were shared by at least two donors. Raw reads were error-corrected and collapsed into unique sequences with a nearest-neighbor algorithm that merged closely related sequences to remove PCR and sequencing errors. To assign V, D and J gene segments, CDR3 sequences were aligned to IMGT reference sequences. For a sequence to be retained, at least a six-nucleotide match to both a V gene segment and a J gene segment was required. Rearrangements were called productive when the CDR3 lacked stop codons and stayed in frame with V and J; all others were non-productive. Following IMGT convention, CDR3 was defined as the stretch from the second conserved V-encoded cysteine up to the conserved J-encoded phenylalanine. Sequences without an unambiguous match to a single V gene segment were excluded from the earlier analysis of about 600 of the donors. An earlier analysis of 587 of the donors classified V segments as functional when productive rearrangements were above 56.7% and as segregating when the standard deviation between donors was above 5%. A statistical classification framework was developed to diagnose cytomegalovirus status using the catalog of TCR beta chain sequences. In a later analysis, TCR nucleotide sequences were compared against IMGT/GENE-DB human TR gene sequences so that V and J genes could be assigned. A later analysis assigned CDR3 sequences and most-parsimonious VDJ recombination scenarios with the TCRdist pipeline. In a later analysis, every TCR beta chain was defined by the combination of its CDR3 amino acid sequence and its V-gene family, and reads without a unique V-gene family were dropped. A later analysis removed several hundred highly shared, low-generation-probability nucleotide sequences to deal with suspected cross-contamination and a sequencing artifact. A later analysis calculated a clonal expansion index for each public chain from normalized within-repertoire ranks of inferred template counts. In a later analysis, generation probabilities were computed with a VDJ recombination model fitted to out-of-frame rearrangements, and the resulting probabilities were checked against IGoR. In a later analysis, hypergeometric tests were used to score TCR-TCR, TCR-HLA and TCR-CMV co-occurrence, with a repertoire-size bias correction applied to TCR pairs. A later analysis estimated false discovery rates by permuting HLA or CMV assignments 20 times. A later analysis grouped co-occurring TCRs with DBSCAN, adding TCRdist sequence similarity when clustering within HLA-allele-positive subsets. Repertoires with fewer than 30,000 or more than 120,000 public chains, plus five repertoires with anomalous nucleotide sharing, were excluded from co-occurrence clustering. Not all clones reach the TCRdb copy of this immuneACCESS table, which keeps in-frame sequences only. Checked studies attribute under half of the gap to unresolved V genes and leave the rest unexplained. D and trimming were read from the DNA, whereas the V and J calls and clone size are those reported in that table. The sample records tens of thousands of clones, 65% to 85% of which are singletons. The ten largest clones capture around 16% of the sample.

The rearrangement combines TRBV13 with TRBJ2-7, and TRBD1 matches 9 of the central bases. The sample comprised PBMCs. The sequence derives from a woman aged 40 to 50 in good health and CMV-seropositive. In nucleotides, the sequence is TGTGCCAGCAGCTTTCGGACAGGGGTCGAGCAGTACTTC. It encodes CASSFRTGVEQYF.